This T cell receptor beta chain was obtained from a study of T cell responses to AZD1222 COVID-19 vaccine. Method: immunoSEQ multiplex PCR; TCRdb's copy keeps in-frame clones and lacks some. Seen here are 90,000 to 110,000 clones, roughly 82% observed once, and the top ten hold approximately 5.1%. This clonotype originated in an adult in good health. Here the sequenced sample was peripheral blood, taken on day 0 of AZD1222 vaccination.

This CDR3 is CASSKLQGTESVNEQFF. In nucleotides, the CDR3 is TGTGCCAGCAGCAAGTTACAGGGTACGGAGTCAGTGAATGAGCAGTTCTTC. J is TRBJ2-1 and V is TRBV21-1; the listed D gene, TRBD1, was not tested against the DNA. TRBV21-1 is noted as a pseudogene. The CDR3 totals 17 residues.